This T cell receptor beta chain was found in a study of blood T cell repertoires in COVID-19. Libraries were prepared by immunoSEQ multiplex PCR; TCRdb keeps only in-frame clonotypes and omits some of them. The data contain approximately 74,000 clones, 75% to 80% of them singletons. The TCR was taken from a human donor in a cohort sampled during active COVID-19. The sequenced sample consisted of peripheral blood.

CDR3 sequence reads: CASSLAQGSDQPQHF. CDR3 nucleotides: TGTGCCAGCAGTTTAGCTCAGGGATCGGATCAGCCCCAGCATTTT. This chain uses TRBV28 with TRBJ1-5, with D possibly TRBD1 on 5 matching bases. Germline V lookup: CDR1 MDHEN, CDR2 SYDVKM. This CDR3 has 15 residues. V was pared by 2 bases and J by 5 bases, with 13 bases between.